Shown below are 8 T cell receptor beta chains from a single sample sequenced in a study of cytomegalovirus exposure and HLA in healthy donors. Amplification used 60 Vbeta primers and 13 Jbeta primers. The table came from immunoSEQ multiplex PCR; TCRdb's copy has only in-frame clones and leaves some out. This sample has fewer than 250,000 clones, with about 81% found just once. The sequenced sample consisted of PBMCs. The receptors shown here come from a man aged 25 to 40 in good health and CMV-seropositive.

This sequence joins TRBV27 and TRBJ2-7; 8 nucleotides align to TRBD1. The CDR3 spans 14 residues. Germline-derived CDR1 and CDR2 are MNHEY and SMNVEV (reference sequence). Trimming removed 4 bases from V and 3 bases from J; junction bases left unmatched: 5. The CDR3 loop reads CASSYSGGFYEQYF. The CDR3 DNA reads TGTGCCAGCAGTTACTCAGGGGGCTTCTACGAGCAGTACTTC.

The rearrangement uses TRBV5-4 and TRBJ1-2; D is uncertain. The CDR3 runs to 12 residues. Deletions cut 4 bases from V and 3 bases from J, with 7 bases between. Germline CDR1 SGHNT, CDR2 YYREEE (reference sequence). CDR3 loop: CASSPPDYGYTF. As DNA, the CDR3 is TGTGCCAGCAGCCCGCCAGACTATGGCTACACCTTC.

Regarding this clone: At one boundary the junction diverges from the germline segment, which might be a read error. The same CDR3 can be traced to other DNA sequences in this sample. The chain combines TRBV2 with TRBJ1-1; possible D gene TRBD1, 6 bases. There are 13 residues in the CDR3. Looked up from germline, CDR1 is SNHLY and CDR2 is FYNNEI. This chain's CDR3 is CASRTVKNTEAFF. The CDR3 region has the DNA TGCGCCAGTAGGACAGTAAAGAACACTGAAGCTTTCTTT.

This clone was picked up one time. The rearrangement joins TRBV11-3 to TRBJ2-5; maybe TRBD2 (5 bases). The tail of the sequence fits TRBJ2-7 better, so the J call may be wrong. The CDR3 is made up of 13 amino acids. Germline CDR1 and CDR2: SGHNT and YENEEA. The CDR3 protein is CASSSERGNEQYF. In nucleotides, the CDR3 is TGTGCCAGCAGCTCCGAACGGGGTAACGAGCAGTACTTC.

The V call is TRBV7-2, the J call TRBJ1-6, with unresolved D. V was shortened by 5 bases and J by 10 bases, with 9 bases between the two germline ends. The CDR3 spans 12 residues. Germline CDR1 is SGHTA and CDR2 is FQGNSA. In nucleotides, the CDR3 is TGTGCCAGCAGCGCCCGCGGGTCACCCCTCCACTTT. Its protein is CASSARGSPLHF.

V and J are TRBV13 and TRBJ2-7, with 9 bases identical to TRBD2. CDR3 length: 15 amino acids. V lost 5 bases and J lost 4; bases outside the gene matches: 9. Germline-derived CDR1 and CDR2 are PRHDT and FYEKMQ (reference sequence). CDR3 amino acids: CASSIPGSGSYEQYF. CDR3 nucleotides: TGTGCCAGCAGCATCCCGGGTAGCGGGAGTTACGAGCAGTACTTC. Filled out from reference TRBV13 and TRBJ2-7, the complete variable domain reads AAGVIQSPRHLIKEKRETATLKCYPIPRHDTVYWYQQGPGQDPQFLISFYEKMQSDKGSIPDRFSAQQFSDYHSELNMSSLELGDSALYFCASSIPGSGSYEQYFGPGTRLTVT.

This clone was counted a few times. The chain combines TRBV7-3 with TRBJ2-1; D might be TRBD1 (6 bases). CDR1 SGHTA and CDR2 FQGTGA come from the germline V gene. The V end lost 2 bases, the J end lost 2 bases, and 7 bases lay between the germline ends. CDR3 size: 14 residues. CDR3 coding DNA: TGTGCCAGCAGCTTAGGGACAACCTACAATGAGCAGTTCTTC. Its protein is CASSLGTTYNEQFF.

This clone has only a few counts. V usage is TRBV5-4 and J usage is TRBJ1-2, with 8 bases fitting TRBD1. The CDR3 has 13 amino acids. The V gene end was trimmed by 5 bases and the J gene end by 8 bases; junction bases not matched to a gene: 8. The V gene's germline CDR1 is SGHNT and CDR2 YYREEE (reference sequence). The CDR3 nucleotides are TGTGCCAGCAGTACGGACAGGGCGCGGGGCTACACCTTC. This sequence encodes CASSTDRARGYTF.